Listed below are T cell receptor beta chains from one sample, sequenced in a study of T cells in Graves' hyperthyroidism and ophthalmopathy. TCRdb reprocessed the multiplex PCR reads with MiXCR, giving one entry per CDR3 protein. The profile shows 250,000 to 400,000 distinct CDR3 sequences, about 13% of them singletons. The sequencing sample was made of blood. The receptors were sampled from a woman in her 40s with Graves' ophthalmopathy. Both conserved end residues are part of each CDR3. The order of the fields is clone size, J gene, D gene, V gene, CDR3 DNA, CDR3 protein. A D gene is named only where the DNA matches it firmly. For some rows the clone size is stated as once, few or many, or as a class when expanded; others skip it.

NA TRBJ2-2 NA TRBV20-1 TGCAGTGTCTACCACACCGGGGAGCTGTTTTTT CSVYHTGELFF
few TRBJ2-5 TRBD2 TRBV30 TGTGCCTGGCTTAGCGGGAGGTACCAAGAGACCCAGTACTTC CAWLSGRYQETQYF
few TRBJ2-2 TRBD1 TRBV10-2 TGCGCCAGCCTGGACAGGGAGAACACCGGGGAGCTGTTTTTT CASLDRENTGELFF
many TRBJ2-7 NA TRBV7-2 TGTGCCAGCAGCCGAGACCCGGCAGGGACTGGCGAGCAGTACTTC CASSRDPAGTGEQYF
few TRBJ2-3 TRBD1 TRBV7-8 TGTGCCAGCAGCCCCTATGACAGGGGCGCGGGAGATACGCAGTATTTT CASSPYDRGAGDTQYF
once TRBJ1-2 NA TRBV19 TGCGCCAGTAGTACTAACAGGGACAAGCCGTGGGGTGGCTACACCTTC CASSTNRDKPWGGYTF
many TRBJ2-3 TRBD2 TRBV20-1 TGCAGTGCTTCACTTAGCGGGGTTAGCACAGATACGCAGTATTTT CSASLSGVSTDTQYF
many TRBJ1-1 NA TRBV29-1 TGCAGCGTTCAGACAGGAGTGAACACTGAAGCTTTCTTT CSVQTGVNTEAFF
NA TRBJ2-1 NA TRBV5-6 TGTGCCAGCGCCCTCGACACGTACAATGAGCAGTTCTTC CASALDTYNEQFF
NA TRBJ1-5 NA TRBV30 TGTGCCTGGAATCGAGAAGGGATGGGCAATCAGCCCCAGCATTTT CAWNREGMGNQPQHF
many TRBJ2-2 TRBD2 TRBV15 TGTGCCACGAAACTAGCGGGAGGCTCGGGGGAGCTGTTTTTT CATKLAGGSGELFF
NA TRBJ2-6 NA TRBV29-1 TGCAGCGCCAGGGACTCTGGGGCCAACGTCCTGACTTTC CSARDSGANVLTF
many TRBJ2-3 NA TRBV27 TGTGCCAGCAGTGGGGGACTCGGCACAGATACGCAGTATTTT CASSGGLGTDTQYF
few TRBJ1-4 NA TRBV5-1 TGCGCCAGAAAACTTGCGTCTAATGAAAAACTGTTTTTT CARKLASNEKLFF
few TRBJ1-1 TRBD1 TRBV20-1 TGCAGTGCTCCCTCCAGGACAGGGAACACTGAAGCTTTCTTT CSAPSRTGNTEAFF
many TRBJ2-6 NA TRBV12-3/TRBV12-4 TGTGCCAGCAGTTCTATCTTAAGGTCTGGGGCCAACGTCCTGACTTTC CASSSILRSGANVLTF
few TRBJ2-1 NA TRBV6-1 TGTGCCAGCATTGGAGACGCGGTATCCTACAATGAGCAGTTCTTC CASIGDAVSYNEQFF
many TRBJ1-5 NA TRBV7-8 TGTGCCAGCAGCTTAGAGCGGGGAGTGGAGCCCCAGCATTTT CASSLERGVEPQHF
NA TRBJ2-7 NA TRBV4-1 TGCACCAGCAGCCAAGGCCCTCCCACGGCGTTCTCCTACGAGCAGTACTTC CTSSQGPPTAFSYEQYF
NA TRBJ2-3 NA TRBV4-2 TGTGCCAGCAGCCAAGCAGCAGATACGCAGTATTTT CASSQAADTQYF
many TRBJ2-5 NA TRBV15 TGTGCCACCAGCAGAGATGGGCGCAACCAAGAGACCCAGTACTTC CATSRDGRNQETQYF
few TRBJ2-7 NA TRBV3-1 TGTGCCAGCAGCCAAGAGAAGGGAGTATCTCTGAGGAGAGTCTACGAGCAGTACTTC CASSQEKGVSLRRVYEQYF
many TRBJ2-7 TRBD1 TRBV20-1 TGCAGTGCTAGCCATCGACAGGGCTCCTACGAGCAGTACTTC CSASHRQGSYEQYF
many TRBJ2-3 TRBD1 TRBV6-1 TGTGCCAGCACCCCTCAGGATGGGGACAGGGGATATACGCAGTATTTT CASTPQDGDRGYTQYF
few TRBJ2-7 NA TRBV28 TGTGCCACCTCTGTAGGACTTAATTACGAGCAGTACTTC CATSVGLNYEQYF
few TRBJ1-1 TRBD1 TRBV7-2 TGTGCCAGCAGCCTGGACAGGCTGGCTGAAGCTTTCTTT CASSLDRLAEAFF
once TRBJ2-7 TRBD2 TRBV20-1 TGCAGTGCTCCGGGGGCTAGCGGGAGGGGCTCCTACGAGCAGTACTTC CSAPGASGRGSYEQYF
NA TRBJ2-7 NA TRBV4-2 TGTGCCAGCAGCCAAGGGACATTAACCCCCTACGAGCAGTACTTC CASSQGTLTPYEQYF
many TRBJ1-2 NA TRBV29-1 TGCAGCGCGGACAGTCATAACTATGGCTACACCTTC CSADSHNYGYTF